This T cell receptor beta chain was identified in a study of CD8+CD57+ T cells in acquired aplastic anemia. On the study more broadly: The study obtained an average of approximately 2.9 ug of DNA from sorted CD4+ and CD8+ cells. In CD4+ cells, healthy donors produced an average of around 11 million reads. Study-level points and caveats: The same twenty-nine CD8+ CDR3 sequences occurred in patients and in controls. Significance was not reached for CD8+ Simpson's diversity between patients and controls.

This CDR3 has 14 amino acids. The germline V gene has CDR1 SGHRS and CDR2 YFSETQ. Trimming removed 3 bases from V and 6 bases from J, with 15 bases in between. Profiling of TCR beta VDJ combinations and CDR3 sequences used genomic DNA as template. TCRdb reanalysed the reads using MiXCR and keeps one entry per CDR3 protein. Of 50,000 to 70,000 distinct CDR3 sequences listed, over 45% are singletons. A remark on this clonotype: Its antigen is not known.

This receptor was identified in a human donor in good health, serving as a control. The sample comprised sorted CD4+, CD8+, or CD8+CD57+ T cells (not recorded which) from PBMCs. The chain employs TRBV5-1 and TRBJ1-2, with a weak D call TRBD1 (6 bases). CDR3 DNA sequence: TGCGCCAGCAGCTATGACCGGGGGCGGAATGGCTACACCTTC. The encoded protein is CASSYDRGRNGYTF. The full variable domain, rest sourced from reference TRBV5-1 and TRBJ1-2, is KAGVTQTPRYLIKTRGQQVTLSCSPISGHRSVSWYQQTPGQGLQFLFEYFSETQRNKGNFPGRFSGRQFSNSRSEMNVSTLELGDSALYLCASSYDRGRNGYTFGSGTRLTVV.